This entry lists 18 T cell receptor beta chains sequenced from one sample in a study of T cell responses to AZD1222 COVID-19 vaccine. The repertoire was sequenced with immunoSEQ multiplex PCR; TCRdb's copy has only in-frame clones and lacks some. The table has 150,000 to 200,000 clones, about nine tenths seen once. The sequencing here drew on peripheral blood, taken 28 days after the second dose of the MenACWY control vaccine. These receptors originate from an adult who received the MenACWY meningococcal vaccine as a control.

The V call is TRBV6-5, the J call TRBJ2-3; 8 nucleotides match TRBD1. V gave up 6 bases and J gave up 3 bases; unmatched junction bases: 8. Germline V gene lookup returns CDR1 MNHEY and CDR2 SVGAGI. The CDR3 loop spans 15 amino acids. CDR3 in amino acids: CASSSDRGITDTQYF. Written as DNA, the CDR3 is TGTGCCAGCAGCTCCGACAGGGGAATTACAGATACGCAGTATTTT.

This sequence joins TRBV7-3 and TRBJ2-5; D ambiguous. V lost 2 bases, J lost 4 bases, and 8 bases lay in between. Germline CDR1 and CDR2: SGHTA and FQGTGA. The CDR3 runs to 13 residues. The CDR3 sequence is CASSLLGLETQYF. As DNA, the CDR3 is TGTGCCAGCAGCTTACTAGGGCTAGAGACCCAGTACTTC.

The chain employs TRBV6-5 and TRBJ1-1, with a tentative D call TRBD1 (5 bases). The CDR3 loop spans 14 amino acids. Germline-derived CDR1 and CDR2 are MNHEY and SVGAGI. Trimming removed 5 bases at V and 4 bases at J, with 14 bases between. The CDR3 DNA reads TGTGCCAGCAGTCCTGGGAGGGGATCCACTGAAGCTTTCTTT. Its protein product is CASSPGRGSTEAFF.

J is TRBJ1-1 and V is TRBV10-3; D gene uncertain. Per germline, CDR1 ENHRY and CDR2 SYGVKD. CDR3 size: 17 residues. Trimming removed 0 bases from V and 5 bases from J, with 19 bases in between. The DNA of the CDR3 is TGTGCCATCAGTGAGTCGAGGGCAACGGCAGGAGGGACTGAAGCTTTCTTT. As protein: CAISESRATAGGTEAFF.

The genes are TRBV10-3 and TRBJ1-6; D perhaps matches TRBD1 (5 bases). This CDR3 has 12 amino acids. The germline gives CDR1 ENHRY, CDR2 SYGVKD. CDR3 sequence reads: CATGGDNSPLHF. The DNA for the CDR3 is TGTGCAACGGGGGGGGATAATTCACCCCTCCACTTT.

The chain links TRBV5-6 to TRBJ2-7, with 8 bases lining up with TRBD1. The trim removed 3 bases at V and 2 bases at J, leaving 10 bases unmatched. The CDR3 has 16 amino acids. Germline loops: CDR1 SGHDT, CDR2 YYEEEE. CDR3 nucleotide sequence: TGTGCCAGCAGCTACAAGAGCAGGGGGCCCACCTACGAGCAGTACTTC. Amino acid sequence: CASSYKSRGPTYEQYF.

This chain links TRBV27 with TRBJ1-1; D is ambiguous. Germline lookup yields CDR1 MNHEY and CDR2 SMNVEV (reference sequence). Trimming took off 3 bases at V and 4 bases at J, with 12 bases between the two ends. This CDR3 contains 14 residues. Written as DNA, the CDR3 is TGTGCCAGCAGTTTTGAACCCTGGGGCACTGAAGCTTTCTTT. It is translated as CASSFEPWGTEAFF.

This clone was seen only a few times. The J gene is TRBJ1-5, the V gene TRBV28; D possibly corresponds to TRBD1 (5 bases). V lost 3 bases, J lost 2 bases, and 14 bases lay in between. Germline V gene sequence: CDR1 MDHEN, CDR2 SYDVKM. The CDR3 is 16 residues long. The CDR3: CASSLLYGTGNQPQHF. CDR3 nucleotide sequence: TGTGCCAGCAGTTTGTTGTATGGGACGGGCAATCAGCCCCAGCATTTT. The whole variable domain, filled in from reference TRBV28 and TRBJ1-5, reads DVKVTQSSRYLVKRTGEKVFLECVQDMDHENMFWYRQDPGLGLRLIYFSYDVKMKEKGDIPEGYSVSREKKERFSLILESASTNQTSMYLCASSLLYGTGNQPQHFGDGTRLSIL.

This clone appeared a single time. The rearrangement links TRBV27 to TRBJ2-1, with D perhaps TRBD1 or TRBD2 (5 bases each). CDR3 length equals 14 residues. Germline V lookup: CDR1 MNHEY, CDR2 SMNVEV (reference sequence). Between the trimmed V and J ends, which lost 3 bases and 5 bases, there was a span of 11 bases. The CDR3 DNA reads as TGTGCCAGCAGTTTCGCAGGGACCCACAATGAGCAGTTCTTC. It encodes CASSFAGTHNEQFF.

The chain has TRBV6-6 and TRBJ1-5; unclear D gene. This CDR3 is built from 13 residues. Trimming left V 10 bases short and J 8 bases short, with 18 bases between. CDR1 is MNHNY and CDR2 is SVGAGI in the germline V gene (reference sequence). CDR3 region: CATLRSVREPQHF. The CDR3, as DNA: TGTGCCACCCTACGATCTGTGAGGGAGCCCCAGCATTTT.

The rearrangement joins TRBV4-1 to TRBJ1-1; D is unclear. Trimming removed 3 bases from V and 5 bases from J, with 13 bases in between. The CDR3 spans 14 residues. Germline-derived CDR1 and CDR2 are MGHRA and YSYEKL. The CDR3 DNA reads TGCGCCAGCAGCCAGCGGGAGCCTGGGACTGAAGCTTTCTTT. It codes for CASSQREPGTEAFF.

CDR3 loop: CASSLVLDEGEFF. The CDR3 DNA reads as TGTGCCAGCAGCTTGGTTTTGGACGAGGGGGAGTTCTTC. The chain links TRBV5-6 to TRBJ2-1, with TRBD1 as a possible D gene (6 bases). Per the germline V gene, CDR1 is SGHDT and CDR2 is YYEEEE. V was pared by 0 bases and J by 14 bases, with 15 bases between. This CDR3 spans 13 amino acids.

The chain links TRBV6-1 to TRBJ2-5; D possibly uses TRBD1 or TRBD2 (5 bases each). Trimming took off 1 base at V and 4 bases at J, with 10 bases between the two ends. Germline CDR1 reads MNHNS; CDR2 reads SASEGT. The CDR3 sequence is 14 residues long. The CDR3 here is CASSEGAGTETQYF. In DNA form, the CDR3 reads TGTGCCAGCAGTGAAGGGGCAGGGACAGAGACCCAGTACTTC.

The chain carries TRBV19 and TRBJ2-2; perhaps TRBD2 as D (5 bases). This CDR3 region has 13 residues. Germline V gives CDR1 LNHDA, CDR2 SQIVND (reference sequence). With 3 bases removed from V and 7 bases from J, the gap between germline ends came to 9 bases. The DNA for the CDR3 is TGTGCCAGTAGTATGGTAGGGAGCGGGGAGCTGTTTTTT. Its protein product is CASSMVGSGELFF.

The gene calls are TRBV11-2 and TRBJ2-7; the D gene is possibly TRBD1 (6 bases). V shed 5 bases and J shed 7 bases, with 15 bases lying between them. Germline loops: CDR1 SGHAT, CDR2 FQNNGV. The CDR3 totals 13 residues. Here the CDR3 DNA reads TGTGCCAGCAGCCAAATCACCGGGACAGAGCAGTACTTC. This sequence encodes CASSQITGTEQYF.

This chain joins TRBV5-1 and TRBJ1-1; D might be TRBD1 (6 bases). Trimming took 7 bases from V and 0 from J, leaving 25 bases between them. The CDR3 consists of 18 residues. CDR1 is SGHRS and CDR2 is YFSETQ in the germline V gene. Here the CDR3 DNA reads TGCGCCAGCCGTCCCGGGACATTTTTCGCAGTAATGAACACTGAAGCTTTCTTT. Its translation: CASRPGTFFAVMNTEAFF.

The gene calls are TRBV2 and TRBJ2-3, with 8 bases identical to TRBD2. The CDR3 runs to 16 residues. J was trimmed by 1 base and V by 2 bases; bases with no gene match: 5. The germline V gene encodes CDR1 SNHLY and CDR2 FYNNEI. In DNA, the CDR3 is TGTGCCAGCAGTGAACGGGAAGCGGGGGGCACAGATACGCAGTATTTT. The encoded protein is CASSEREAGGTDTQYF.

This rearrangement joins TRBV18 to TRBJ1-1, with D tentatively TRBD1 (5 bases). This CDR3 has 16 residues. Germline V gene data show CDR1 as KGHSH and CDR2 as LQKENI. V was shortened by 3 bases and J by 3 bases, with 17 bases between the two germline ends. This CDR3 reads CASSPNLGLVDTEAFF. CDR3 nucleotide sequence: TGTGCCAGCTCACCGAACCTGGGACTTGTAGACACTGAAGCTTTCTTT.